The clone carrying this T cell receptor beta chain was observed a few times. Unique molecular identifiers were used in preparing the TCRbeta library. One entry per CDR3 protein results from TCRdb running MiXCR on the PCR reads. This sample carries 670,000 or so distinct CDR3 sequences, over 10% of them seen once, and the ten largest clones take around 0.76%. The ends were cut back, 0 bases at V and 0 bases at J, with 6 bases in the middle. In germline, CDR1 is MNHEY, CDR2 SVGEGT. The CDR3 contains 15 residues. The data belong to a study of T-cell reconstitution after alpha-beta-depleted transplantation in children.

The starting material was PBMCs, obtained before TCRalphabeta/CD19-depleted stem cell transplant. V gene TRBV6-2 or TRBV6-3 combines with J gene TRBJ2-1, with D hard to call. The source of this sequence is a girl aged 2 to 10 with congenital amegakaryocytic thrombocytopenia, due to receive a stem cell transplant. The CDR3 reads CASSYSRGSYNEQFF. In DNA form, the CDR3 reads TGTGCCAGCAGTTACTCCCGCGGCTCCTACAATGAGCAGTTCTTC.